What follows are 20 T cell receptor beta chains derived from one specimen sequenced in a study of vaccination effects on CD4 cells after COVID-19. These receptors' antigens are unknown. Repertoires were generated with immunoSEQ multiplex PCR, while TCRdb's copy carries only in-frame clones and drops some. The sample lists 45,000 to 60,000 clones; roughly three quarters were seen once. Isolation of CD4+ T cells took place after 10 to 11 days of culture. The specimen was CD4+ T cells from PBMCs cultured without peptide, collected before COVID-19 vaccination. These receptors originate from a human donor who had a prior SARS-CoV-2 infection.

The rearrangement uses TRBV5-1 and TRBJ1-2, with D perhaps TRBD1 (5 bases). Trimming stripped 2 bases from V and 6 bases from J, with 8 bases between. The germline gives CDR1 SGHRS, CDR2 YFSETQ. This CDR3 is 12 amino acids long. The CDR3 here is CASSFGAHGYTF. CDR3 DNA sequence: TGCGCCAGCAGCTTTGGGGCACATGGCTACACCTTC.

The chain has TRBV9 and TRBJ2-7; 7 bases map to TRBD2. With V trimmed by 4 bases and J by 3 bases, 13 bases remained unmatched. The CDR3 contains 16 residues. Germline-derived CDR1 and CDR2 are SGDLS and YYNGEE. CDR3 bases: TGTGCCAGCAGCCCAAAGAGACTAGCTGAAGGCTACGAGCAGTACTTC. As protein: CASSPKRLAEGYEQYF.

The chain combines TRBV6-5 with TRBJ1-3; D gene uncertain. CDR1 is MNHEY and CDR2 is SVGAGI in the germline V gene. V shed 5 bases and J shed 2 bases, with 13 bases lying between them. The CDR3 covers 15 residues. For the CDR3, the DNA is TGTGCCAGCAGTCAAAATACACTAACTGGAAACACCATATATTTT. Its protein product is CASSQNTLTGNTIYF.

Only a few counts were recorded for this clone. The junction does not match germline at one end; this may be a read error. The V gene is TRBV7-7, the J gene TRBJ2-1, with D perhaps matching TRBD2 (6 bases). From germline, CDR1 is SSHAT and CDR2 FNYEAQ (reference sequence). The CDR3 is 14 residues long. The CDR3 bases are TGTGCTAGCAGCCGAGGACTATCCTACAATGAGCAGTTCTTC. As protein: CASSRGLSYNEQFF. Drawing the rest from reference TRBV7-7 and TRBJ2-1, the complete variable domain is GAGVSQSPRYKVTKRGQDVTLRCDPISSHATLYWYQQALGQGPEFLTYFNYEAQPDKSGLPSDRFSAERPEGSISTLTIQRTEQRDSAMYRCASSRGLSYNEQFFGPGTRLTVL.

As regards this clone: Distinct nucleotide sequences in the sample also encode this CDR3. The chain carries TRBV30 and TRBJ1-2; D is perhaps TRBD1 (6 bases). The CDR3 is made up of 13 amino acids. The germline V gene has CDR1 GTSNPN and CDR2 SVGIG (reference sequence). V lost 0 bases and J lost 4, with 9 bases in between. DNA of the CDR3: TGTGCCTGGAGTGTACAGGGTGTCTATGGCTACACCTTC. Protein: CAWSVQGVYGYTF.

J is TRBJ2-5 and V is TRBV11-3, with 13 bases aligning to TRBD2. V was pared by 5 bases and J by 2 bases, with 14 bases of the junction left unmatched. Germline V lookup: CDR1 SGHNT, CDR2 YENEEA. The CDR3 has 19 amino acids. CDR3: CASSPGLAGDYGDQETQYF. DNA for the CDR3: TGTGCCAGCAGCCCCGGACTAGCGGGGGACTATGGGGATCAAGAGACCCAGTACTTC. The entire variable domain, with the rest obtained from reference TRBV11-3 and TRBJ2-5, is as follows: EAGVVQSPRYKIIEKKQPVAFWCNPISGHNTLYWYLQNLGQGPELLIRYENEEAVDDSQLPKDRFSAERLKGVDSTLKIQPAELGDSAVYLCASSPGLAGDYGDQETQYFGPGTRLLVL.

This clone came up a few times. The chain combines TRBV7-2 with TRBJ1-1; D possibly corresponds to TRBD1 (5 bases). V was clipped by 6 bases and J by 11 bases, with 19 bases between them. Germline V gene data show CDR1 as SGHTA and CDR2 as FQGNSA. CDR3 length: 13 residues. CDR3 region: CASRSTRSGQAFF. The CDR3 DNA reads as TGTGCCAGCAGGTCGACCCGGTCAGGGCAGGCTTTCTTT.

This clone was recorded once. This sequence joins TRBV10-3 and TRBJ1-4, with D uncertain. Germline-derived CDR1 and CDR2 are ENHRY and SYGVKD. The CDR3 has 19 amino acids. The V gene lost 3 bases and the J gene lost 8 bases, with 28 bases spanning the gap. The CDR3 is CAISEGPSRPLQKGEKLFF. CDR3 nucleotides: TGTGCCATCAGTGAAGGGCCCTCTCGCCCCCTTCAGAAGGGAGAAAAACTGTTTTTT.

J is TRBJ2-7 and V is TRBV4-2, with 7 bases lining up with TRBD1. Germline CDR1 is LGHNA and CDR2 is YNFKEQ. Trimming cost V 1 base and J 7 bases; bases outside gene matches: 13. This CDR3 spans 16 amino acids. Written as DNA, the CDR3 is TGTGCCAGCAGCCAAGTTGGGGGTGACAGGGAGCGGGAGCAGTACTTC. Its translation: CASSQVGGDREREQYF.

The chain is built from TRBV5-1 and TRBJ2-2, with 7 bases identical to TRBD2. This CDR3 spans 16 amino acids. The germline V gene encodes CDR1 SGHRS and CDR2 YFSETQ. The V and J ends lost 4 bases and 7 bases, in that order; junction bases with no gene match: 13. In DNA form, the CDR3 reads TGCGCCAGCAGCCCCGGCGGGGGACCTCATGGCGGGGAGCTGTTTTTT. Amino acid sequence: CASSPGGGPHGGELFF.

This clone has a single count. The J gene is TRBJ1-4, the V gene TRBV28, with D possibly matching TRBD1 (5 bases). The CDR3 consists of 16 residues. The germline gives CDR1 MDHEN, CDR2 SYDVKM. Deletions cut 6 bases from V and 3 bases from J, with 17 bases between. The CDR3 region has the DNA TGTGCCAGCAGCCCCACGGTCGGGGCGGCTAATGAAAAACTGTTTTTT. Residues: CASSPTVGAANEKLFF.

This clone was counted a few times. The V call is TRBV2, the J call TRBJ1-2, with D unresolved. CDR3 size: 13 residues. V dropped 6 bases and J dropped 0 bases, with 8 bases sitting between them. Germline V gene data show CDR1 as SNHLY and CDR2 as FYNNEI. The CDR3 loop is CASRRRTNYGYTF. The CDR3 DNA reads TGTGCCAGCAGAAGACGTACTAACTATGGCTACACCTTC.

This clone has a handful of counts. The CDR3 bases are TGTGCCAGTAGTATCACCAATCAGCCCCAGCATTTT. Translation: CASSITNQPQHF. The rearrangement links TRBV19 to TRBJ1-5; D is ambiguous. This CDR3 spans 12 amino acids. CDR1 is LNHDA, CDR2 SQIVND, per germline (reference sequence). Trimming cost V 3 bases and J 3 bases, with 3 bases left between them.

This rearrangement joins TRBV7-3 to TRBJ2-2, with D hard to call. The ends were cut back, 4 bases at V and 5 bases at J, with 11 bases in the middle. Germline CDR1 SGHTA, CDR2 FQGTGA. The CDR3 sequence is 14 residues long. Here the CDR3 reads CASSSTSNTGELFF. The CDR3 DNA reads TGTGCCAGCAGCTCAACCAGTAATACCGGGGAGCTGTTTTTT.

The chain has TRBV20-1 and TRBJ2-1; D remains ambiguous. Trimming removed 2 bases from V and 4 bases from J, with 3 bases in between. Germline loops: CDR1 DFQATT, CDR2 SNEGSKA (reference sequence). CDR3 length: 11 amino acids. Written as DNA, the CDR3 is TGCAGTGCTAGAAAGTACAATGAGCAGTTCTTC. This translates into CSARKYNEQFF.

The chain combines TRBV20-1 with TRBJ2-3, with D tentatively TRBD2 (6 bases). Trimming cost V 7 bases and J 1 base, with 6 bases left between them. The CDR3 loop spans 11 amino acids. Looked up from germline, CDR1 is DFQATT and CDR2 is SNEGSKA (reference sequence). CDR3 region: CSGGGTDTQYF. CDR3 DNA sequence: TGCAGTGGGGGGGGCACAGATACGCAGTATTTT.

CDR3 bases: TGTGCCAGCAGTGAATGGACTAATGAAAAACTGTTTTTT. Translation gives CASSEWTNEKLFF. The chain links TRBV2 to TRBJ1-4; D not resolved. This CDR3 is built from 13 residues. Germline CDR1 and CDR2: SNHLY and FYNNEI. Trimming removed 2 bases at V and 2 bases at J, with 3 bases between.

This CDR3 reads CASSLLAGGDEQYF. CDR3 bases: TGTGCCAGCAGCTTACTGGCAGGGGGGGACGAGCAGTACTTC. V usage is TRBV7-8 and J usage is TRBJ2-7; tentatively, D is TRBD1 or TRBD2 (7 bases each). CDR1 and CDR2 from the germline V gene are SGHVS and FQNEAQ. CDR3 length: 14 amino acids. V lost 2 bases, J lost 5 bases, and 13 bases lay in between.

A word on this clone: At one end, the junction sequence differs from germline, possibly due to a read error. This chain connects TRBV6-6 to TRBJ1-4, with a possible D match to TRBD1 (5 bases). Germline lookup yields CDR1 MNHNY and CDR2 SVGAGI (reference sequence). This CDR3 spans 11 amino acids. CDR3 sequence: CASSYSGRDYF. The CDR3 region has the DNA TGTGCCAGCAGTTACTCTGGGAGGGACTATTTT.

The chain employs TRBV5-1 and TRBJ2-3; the D call may be TRBD1 or TRBD2 (5 bases each). The CDR3 has 14 amino acids. CDR1 and CDR2 from the germline V gene are SGHRS and YFSETQ. The V gene lost 2 bases and the J gene lost 6 bases, with 13 bases spanning the gap. The CDR3 spells CASSFPMGDDTQYF. DNA for the CDR3: TGCGCCAGCAGCTTCCCGATGGGGGACGATACGCAGTATTTT.